This TCR beta chain was captured in a study of PD-L1 blockade in urothelial cancer. For the study at large: Samples came from 3 weeks, at the second dose, and 6 weeks into treatment. Blood samples had a median of 141,255 T cells.

The CDR3 length is 16 residues. The junction had 6 bases not matched to a gene; V was cut back by 0 bases and J by 4 bases. CDR1 is SGHNT, CDR2 YYREEE, per germline (reference sequence). TCRdb keeps only in-frame clones here, not all; method: immunoSEQ multiplex PCR. Of about 95,000 clones listed, roughly 89% are singletons. Time point indicated: pretreatment peripheral blood. Study-level findings and limits: Larger 3-week expansion of tumor-associated blood clones was seen in durable-benefit patients.

As concerns this clone: As yet, its antigen is unknown.

The starting material was PBMCs, obtained around atezolizumab (anti-PD-L1) treatment. This sequence was found in a man in his sixties with urothelial cancer. The chain couples TRBV5-4 to TRBJ2-3; TRBD1 agrees at 9 bases. In DNA, the CDR3 is TGTGCCAGCAGCTTGGCCCGGGACAGGGTACCAGATACGCAGTATTTT. Its translation: CASSLARDRVPDTQYF.